This T cell receptor beta chain was identified in a study of PD-1 blockade in classical Hodgkin lymphoma. To note about this clone: Its antigen is still unknown.

Libraries were prepared by immunoSEQ multiplex PCR; TCRdb keeps only in-frame clonotypes and omits some of them. The sample lists 66,000 or so clones, about two thirds occurring once. V lost 7 bases and J 0 bases, leaving 10 bases between the germline ends. This CDR3 spans 14 amino acids. The V gene's germline CDR1 is MDHEN and CDR2 SYDVKM. Findings and caveats of the study: Baseline TCR diversity was reportedly lower in newly diagnosed patients than in healthy donors. It was reported as lower still in relapsed/refractory patients.

Every patient relapsed after autologous stem cell transplantation, and brentuximab vedotin exposure varied. The sample consisted of peripheral blood mononuclear cells (PBMCs), taken before the second cycle of nivolumab. The chain carries TRBV28 and TRBJ1-3, with unresolved D. The clonotype originates from a human donor with classical Hodgkin lymphoma. The DNA of the CDR3 is TGTGCCAGCACGGAGTACGACTCTGGAAACACCATATATTTT. Translated, it gives CASTEYDSGNTIYF.